Given below is one T cell receptor (beta chain) in context. The entry originates in a study of technical replicates of blood from a handful of donors. Generated by immunoSEQ multiplex PCR, the TCRdb table keeps only in-frame clones and is missing some. This table holds 55,000 to 70,000 clones, around 92% found once. The CDR3 runs to 14 residues. The germline V gene has CDR1 SGHNT and CDR2 YENEEA. V dropped 5 bases and J dropped 3; count of bases not matched to a gene: 4. Specimen: PBMCs. This chain joins TRBV11-3 and TRBJ2-3; 8 bases are shared with TRBD2. The origin of this receptor is a human donor in good health. Some clones in this sample may be carry-over from other donors' samples. CDR3 loop: CASSPGLETDTQYF. CDR3 bases: TGTGCCAGCAGCCCGGGACTAGAGACAGATACGCAGTATTTT.